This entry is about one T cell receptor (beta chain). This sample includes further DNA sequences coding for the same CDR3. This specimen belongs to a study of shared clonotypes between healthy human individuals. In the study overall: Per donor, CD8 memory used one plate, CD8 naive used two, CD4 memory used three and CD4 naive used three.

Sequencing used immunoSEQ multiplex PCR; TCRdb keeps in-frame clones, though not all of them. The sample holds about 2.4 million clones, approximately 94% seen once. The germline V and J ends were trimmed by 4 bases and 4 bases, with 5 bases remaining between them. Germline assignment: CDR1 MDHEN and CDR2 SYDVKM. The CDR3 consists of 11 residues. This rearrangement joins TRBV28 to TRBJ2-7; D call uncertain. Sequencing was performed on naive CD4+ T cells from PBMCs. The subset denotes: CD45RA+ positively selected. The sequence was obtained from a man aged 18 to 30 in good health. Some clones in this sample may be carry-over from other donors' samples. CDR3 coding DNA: TGTGCCAGCAGTTCCACATACGAGCAGTACTTC. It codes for CASSSTYEQYF.